These 20 T cell receptor beta chains were all obtained from the same sample, sequenced in a study of T cell responses to AZD1222 COVID-19 vaccine. Data came from immunoSEQ multiplex PCR; TCRdb stores just in-frame clones and leaves some out. The repertoire holds about 96,000 clones, with about 90% as singletons. The source material was peripheral blood, sampled on day 0 of AZD1222 vaccination. The source is an adult in good health.

This clone occurred a few times. V gene TRBV6-1 combines with J gene TRBJ2-1; possibly TRBD1 for D (6 bases). Germline CDR1 MNHNS, CDR2 SASEGT. Trimming took off 0 bases at V and 3 bases at J, with 9 bases between the two ends. The CDR3 consists of 15 residues. The CDR3 reads CASSEARGHYNEQFF. As DNA, the CDR3 is TGTGCCAGCAGTGAAGCCAGGGGACACTACAATGAGCAGTTCTTC.

The CDR3, as DNA: TGTGCCAGCAGCTACGACAGGGTGGGCTCCTACGAGCAGTACTTC. Protein: CASSYDRVGSYEQYF. The chain carries TRBV13 and TRBJ2-7; 7 bases fit TRBD1. Germline V gene data show CDR1 as PRHDT and CDR2 as FYEKMQ (reference sequence). Trimming took 4 bases from V and 0 from J; bases not matched to a gene: 6. This CDR3 is 15 amino acids long.

This clone was picked up one time. This chain connects TRBV27 to TRBJ2-5, with 7 bases aligning to TRBD1. J gave up 1 base and V 5 bases, and 4 bases lay outside the gene matches. The CDR3 totals 14 residues. CDR1 and CDR2 from the germline V gene are MNHEY and SMNVEV (reference sequence). CDR3 loop: CASSPTGTQETQYF. CDR3 DNA: TGTGCCAGCAGTCCGACAGGGACCCAAGAGACCCAGTACTTC.

In this sample, this clone turned up once. The rearrangement joins TRBV9 to TRBJ2-1; 9 bases line up with TRBD2. This CDR3 has 15 amino acids. Germline V gene sequence: CDR1 SGDLS, CDR2 YYNGEE. After removal of 2 bases from V and 2 bases from J, the junction contained 2 bases not matched to a gene. The CDR3 region has the DNA TGTGCCAGCAGCGTGGCTAGCGGGGCCTACAATGAGCAGTTCTTC. Translating gives CASSVASGAYNEQFF.

This chain uses TRBV3-1 (or the pseudogene TRBV3-2) with TRBJ2-1; TRBD2 agrees at 11 bases. The germline V gene has CDR1 LGHDT and CDR2 YNNKEL (reference sequence). V trimming: 3 bases; J trimming: 6 bases; junction bases outside the gene matches: 7. The CDR3 runs to 16 residues. This CDR3 is CASSQVAGGSGNEQFF. The DNA of the CDR3 is TGTGCCAGCAGCCAGGTAGCGGGAGGGTCAGGCAATGAGCAGTTCTTC.

The chain employs TRBV15 and TRBJ2-3, with 8 bases lining up with TRBD2. Germline V lookup: CDR1 LNHNV, CDR2 YYDKDF (reference sequence). This CDR3 has 17 amino acids. The junction had 10 bases not matched to a gene; V was cut back by 4 bases and J by 1 base. CDR3 nucleotide sequence: TGTGCCACCAGCACGAGAGGGGCGGGAGGAGGCACAGATACGCAGTATTTT. Translating it yields CATSTRGAGGGTDTQYF. The whole variable domain, remainder taken from reference TRBV15 and TRBJ2-3, is DAMVIQNPRYQVTQFGKPVTLSCSQTLNHNVMYWYQQKSSQAPKLLFHYYDKDFNNEADTPDNFQSRRPNTSFCFLDIRSPGLGDTAMYLCATSTRGAGGGTDTQYFGPGTRLTVL.

The chain joins TRBV7-3 to TRBJ2-2, with 7 bases identical to TRBD2. This CDR3 spans 16 amino acids. The V gene end was trimmed by 0 bases and the J gene end by 4 bases; junction bases not matched to a gene: 5. Germline CDR1 and CDR2: SGHTA and FQGTGA. The CDR3 nucleotides are TGTGCCAGCAGCTTAACGGGCGGGAGCGGCACCGGGGAGCTGTTTTTT. Amino acid sequence: CASSLTGGSGTGELFF.

The rearrangement links TRBV24-1 to TRBJ1-5; 7 bases match TRBD1. Per germline, CDR1 KGHDR and CDR2 SFDVKD. This CDR3 contains 18 residues. After removal of 6 bases from V and 0 bases from J, the junction contained 13 bases not matched to a gene. CDR3: CATSRSPDRVNSNQPQHF. The CDR3 DNA sequence: TGTGCCACCAGTAGGAGCCCCGACAGGGTAAATAGCAATCAGCCCCAGCATTTT.

This clone was seen a single time. The chain carries TRBV5-4 and TRBJ2-7; 7 bases are a match to TRBD1. Unmatched junction bases numbered 6, after V lost 3 bases and J lost 0 bases. Germline CDR1 and CDR2: SGHNT and YYREEE (reference sequence). This CDR3 has 15 residues. CDR3: CASSSRQGSSYEQYF. The CDR3 DNA reads TGTGCCAGCAGCTCCAGACAGGGAAGCTCCTACGAGCAGTACTTC.

The chain carries TRBV5-6 and TRBJ2-5, with 7 bases that match TRBD1. The CDR3 has 13 amino acids. The germline CDR1 and CDR2 sequences are SGHDT and YYEEEE. The V and J ends lost 5 bases and 4 bases, in that order; junction bases with no gene match: 5. The DNA for the CDR3 is TGTGCCAGCAGACCAACAGGGGTAGAGACCCAGTACTTC. Translation: CASRPTGVETQYF.

The chain links TRBV5-1 to TRBJ2-3; D unresolved. CDR1 SGHRS and CDR2 YFSETQ come from the germline V gene. Trimming stripped 0 bases from V and 5 bases from J, with 10 bases between. This CDR3 has 14 residues. The CDR3 spells CASSLGALKDTQYF. CDR3 DNA sequence: TGCGCCAGCAGCTTGGGTGCCCTGAAAGATACGCAGTATTTT.

This chain uses TRBV27 with TRBJ1-5; 7 bases align to TRBD1. CDR1 MNHEY and CDR2 SMNVEV come from the germline V gene (reference sequence). V shed 6 bases and J 9 bases; nucleotides not matched to a gene: 17. This CDR3 spans 16 amino acids. The CDR3 here is CASRATPGQRPAPQHF. As DNA, the CDR3 is TGTGCCAGCAGAGCAACACCGGGACAGAGGCCGGCGCCCCAGCATTTT.

V gene TRBV28 combines with J gene TRBJ1-4; D remains ambiguous. Trimming pared 6 bases from V and 8 bases from J, leaving 13 bases between. CDR1 and CDR2 from the germline V gene are MDHEN and SYDVKM. The CDR3 consists of 13 residues. This chain's CDR3 is CASRRPGREKLFF. The CDR3 coding sequence is TGTGCCAGCAGACGCCCCGGGAGGGAAAAACTGTTTTTT.

The chain recombines TRBV29-1 with TRBJ2-3; 8 positions agree with TRBD1. V trimming: 2 bases; J trimming: 5 bases; junction bases outside the gene matches: 6. Germline lookup yields CDR1 SQVTM and CDR2 ANQGSEA. This CDR3 is 14 amino acids long. CDR3 protein: CSVESGGAGDTQYF. As DNA, the CDR3 is TGCAGCGTTGAATCAGGGGGCGCGGGAGATACGCAGTATTTT.

The rearrangement uses TRBV30 and TRBJ2-1; 10 bases fit TRBD2. The CDR3 covers 16 residues. V gave up 6 bases and J gave up 1 base; unmatched junction bases: 9. Germline CDR1 GTSNPN, CDR2 SVGIG (reference sequence). This chain's CDR3 is CACSPLAGSSYNEQFF. CDR3 in DNA: TGTGCCTGTTCTCCACTAGCGGGAAGTTCCTACAATGAGCAGTTCTTC.

This chain joins TRBV12-2 and TRBJ1-2; the table's D call, TRBD1, has no DNA check behind it. TRBV12-2 corresponds to a pseudogene. The length of the CDR3 is 17 residues. CDR3: CASRLQYRVGGNYGYTF. The CDR3 region has the DNA TGTGCAAGTCGCTTACAGTACAGGGTAGGGGGTAACTATGGCTACACCTTC.

V gene TRBV4-2 combines with J gene TRBJ2-1, with D possibly TRBD2 on 6 matching bases. The germline CDR1 and CDR2 sequences are LGHNA and YNFKEQ. There are 17 residues in the CDR3. Trimming took 0 bases from V and 0 from J, leaving 12 bases between them. This CDR3 reads CASSQEGGVSSYNEQFF. The CDR3 DNA is TGTGCCAGCAGCCAAGAGGGCGGGGTGAGCTCCTACAATGAGCAGTTCTTC.

The chain couples TRBV5-6 to TRBJ1-2; 10 positions match TRBD1. Germline-derived CDR1 and CDR2 are SGHDT and YYEEEE. Trimming took 4 bases from V and 6 from J; bases not matched to a gene: 9. The CDR3 has 15 amino acids. CDR3 region: CASSTRRTGGDGYTF. The CDR3 DNA sequence: TGTGCCAGCAGCACCCGCCGGACAGGGGGTGATGGCTACACCTTC.

This chain joins TRBV7-9 and TRBJ2-7; D ambiguous. This CDR3 is 12 amino acids long. CDR1 and CDR2 (germline): SEHNR, FQNEAQ (reference sequence). Between the trimmed V and J ends, which lost 4 bases and 3 bases, there was a span of 7 bases. The CDR3 loop is CASSSDNYEQYF. Written as DNA, the CDR3 is TGTGCCAGCAGCTCCGACAACTACGAGCAGTACTTC.

J is TRBJ2-4 and V is TRBV7-3; the match to TRBD2 covers 8 bases. The CDR3 is 16 residues long. CDR1 is SGHTA and CDR2 is FQGTGA in the germline V gene. Trimming cost V 5 bases and J 8 bases; bases outside gene matches: 14. CDR3 protein: CASSPGSGSLLDIQYF. In DNA form, the CDR3 reads TGTGCCAGCAGCCCGGGGAGCGGGAGCCTGTTGGACATTCAGTACTTC. The full variable domain, in which reference TRBV7-3 and TRBJ2-4 provide the parts outside the CDR3, is GAGVSQTPSNKVTEKGKYVELRCDPISGHTALYWYRQSLGQGPEFLIYFQGTGAADDSGLPNDRFFAVRPEGSVSTLKIQRTERGDSAVYLCASSPGSGSLLDIQYFGAGTRLSVL.